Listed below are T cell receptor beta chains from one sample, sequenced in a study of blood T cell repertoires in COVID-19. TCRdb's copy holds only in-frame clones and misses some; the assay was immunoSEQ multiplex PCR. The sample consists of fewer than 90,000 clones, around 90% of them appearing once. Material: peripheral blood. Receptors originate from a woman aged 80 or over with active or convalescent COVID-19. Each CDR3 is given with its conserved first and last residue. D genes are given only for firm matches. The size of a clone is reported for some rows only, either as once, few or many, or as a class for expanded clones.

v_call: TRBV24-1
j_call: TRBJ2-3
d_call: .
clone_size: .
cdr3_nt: TGTGCCACCAGTTTACAGGGAAGCACAGATACGCAGTATTTT
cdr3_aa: CATSLQGSTDTQYF

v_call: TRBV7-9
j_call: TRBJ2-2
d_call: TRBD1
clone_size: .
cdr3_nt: TGTGCCAGCAGAACAGAGCTGACAGGGGCTTTTACCGGGGAGCTGTTTTTT
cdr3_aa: CASRTELTGAFTGELFF

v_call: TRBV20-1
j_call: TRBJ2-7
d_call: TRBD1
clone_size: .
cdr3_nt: TGCAGTGCTAGTGGGGGCAGGGGGAGCTCCTACGAGCAGTACTTC
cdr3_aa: CSASGGRGSSYEQYF

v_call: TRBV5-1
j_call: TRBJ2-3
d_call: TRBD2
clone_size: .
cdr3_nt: TGCGCCAGCAGCTGGGGACTAGCGGGGGTCGAAGATACGCAGTATTTT
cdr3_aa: CASSWGLAGVEDTQYF

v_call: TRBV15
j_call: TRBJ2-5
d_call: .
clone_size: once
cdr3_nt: TGTGCCACCAGCAGAGATGGGAGGACTCCATACCAAGAGACCCAGTACTTC
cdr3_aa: CATSRDGRTPYQETQYF

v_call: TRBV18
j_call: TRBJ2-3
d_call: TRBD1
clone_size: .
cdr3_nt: TGTGCCAGCTCACCACCCGGGACAGGTTCGGATACGCAGTATTTT
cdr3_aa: CASSPPGTGSDTQYF

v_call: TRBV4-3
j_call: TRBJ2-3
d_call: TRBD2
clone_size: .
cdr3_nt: TGCGCCAGCAGCCAAGCTCCCCTGACTAGCGCCGATACGCAGTATTTT
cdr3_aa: CASSQAPLTSADTQYF

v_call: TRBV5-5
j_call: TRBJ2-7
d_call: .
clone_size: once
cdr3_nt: TGTGCCAGCAGCCAGGGGCCCCTCTCCTACGAGCAGTACTTC
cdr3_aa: CASSQGPLSYEQYF

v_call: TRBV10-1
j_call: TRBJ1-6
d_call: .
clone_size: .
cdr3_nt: TGCGCCAGCAGAAAATCAGAAACCTATAATTCACCCCTCCACTTT
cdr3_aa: CASRKSETYNSPLHF

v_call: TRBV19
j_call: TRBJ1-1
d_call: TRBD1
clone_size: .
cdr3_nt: TGTGCCAGTAGTATCTGGGGACAGACAGAAGCTTTCTTT
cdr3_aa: CASSIWGQTEAFF